This TCR beta chain was recorded in a study of T cell responses to AZD1222 COVID-19 vaccine. Study-level points and caveats: Repertoire collection took place solely once the T cell response had peaked. The study found vaccine-associated CD4 TCRs spanning spike, dominant at 160-218 and 743-854. Donors were mostly white British, more females; clonal diversity possibly underestimated.

TCRdb's table, derived via immunoSEQ multiplex PCR, lists solely in-frame clones and lacks some. Of fewer than 65,000 clones listed, 89% are singletons. V gave up 7 bases and J gave up 8 bases; unmatched junction bases: 9. Germline V lookup: CDR1 SQVTM, CDR2 ANQGSEA. CDR3 length equals 12 residues. With regard to this clone: The antigen is not known.

The receptor was derived from an adult who received the AZD1222 COVID-19 vaccine. The rearrangement links TRBV29-1 to TRBJ1-1; 8 bases agree with TRBD1. The source material was peripheral blood, sampled 28 days after the second AZD1222 dose. CDR3 DNA: TGCAGCGGCAGACAGACAGGGGCGGAAGCTTTCTTT. It translates to CSGRQTGAEAFF. Based on the CDR3 plus reference TRBV29-1 and TRBJ1-1, the full variable domain is SAVISQKPSRDICQRGTSLTIQCQVDSQVTMMFWYRQQPGQSLTLIATANQGSEATYESGFVIDKFPISRPNLTFSTLTVSNMSPEDSSIYLCSGRQTGAEAFFGQGTRLTVV.